The clone carrying this T cell receptor beta chain turned up a few times. No antigen is known for it. Germline CDR1 reads MNHNS; CDR2 reads SASEGT. V dropped 7 bases and J dropped 3 bases, with 16 bases sitting between them. The CDR3 length is 14 residues. These data are taken from a study of identical twins. TCRdb re-analysed the 5' RACE reads in MiXCR, keeping a single row per CDR3 protein. The sample consists of 600,000 to 700,000 distinct CDR3 sequences, 21% of them appearing once. Notes on the study in general: An excess of low generation probability was shown by twin-shared out-of-frame alpha sequences. Conclusions came from cross-sectional statistical analysis, not from following the same donors. Analyses of zero insertions could, in part, be confounded by invariant MAIT and iNKT cells.

The sample was also reused in another study, on T cells expressing NK-cell markers. That work states: The CD3+CD56-NKG2C+ fraction was also led by these clonotypes in several donors.

Material for sequencing was PBMCs. The TCR originated in a woman in her late teens or twenties in good health. The chain combines TRBV6-1 with TRBJ2-7; TRBD1 or TRBD2 may be the D gene (5 bases each). The chain's CDR3 is CASTPRGENYEQYF. The CDR3, as DNA: TGTGCCAGCACCCCTCGAGGGGAAAACTACGAGCAGTACTTC.